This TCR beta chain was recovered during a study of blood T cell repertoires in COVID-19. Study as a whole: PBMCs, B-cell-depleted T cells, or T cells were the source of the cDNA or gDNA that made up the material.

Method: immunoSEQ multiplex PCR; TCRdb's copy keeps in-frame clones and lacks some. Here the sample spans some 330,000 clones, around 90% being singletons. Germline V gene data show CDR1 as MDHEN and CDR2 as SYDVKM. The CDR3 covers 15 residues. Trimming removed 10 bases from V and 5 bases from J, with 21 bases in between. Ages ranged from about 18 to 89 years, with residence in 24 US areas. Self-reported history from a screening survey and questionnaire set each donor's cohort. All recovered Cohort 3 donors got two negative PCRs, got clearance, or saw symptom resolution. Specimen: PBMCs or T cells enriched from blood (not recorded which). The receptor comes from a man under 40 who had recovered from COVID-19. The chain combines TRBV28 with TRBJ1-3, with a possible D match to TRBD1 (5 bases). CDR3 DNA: TGTGCCACCAACTCAGGGCCAGGTTTGAGAAACACCATATATTTT. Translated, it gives CATNSGPGLRNTIYF.